These 26 T cell receptor beta chains were sequenced from one sample in a study of technical replicates of blood from several donors. Sequenced by immunoSEQ multiplex PCR; TCRdb stores in-frame clones only, minus some. The sample holds approximately 70,000 clones; nearly 97% are singletons and the top ten take roughly 0.24%. Sequenced material: T cells isolated from PBMCs. Receptors were obtained from a human donor in good health.

The chain is built from TRBV6-5 and TRBJ1-5, with TRBD1 identical over 10 bases. Germline V lookup: CDR1 MNHEY, CDR2 SVGAGI. After removal of 2 bases from V and 6 bases from J, the junction contained 1 base not matched to a gene. The CDR3 is 14 residues long. The CDR3 region has the DNA TGTGCCAGCAGTTACGGGACAGGGGTTCAGCCCCAGCATTTT. It encodes CASSYGTGVQPQHF.

The chain recombines TRBV5-1 with TRBJ2-7; 7 bases are a match to TRBD1. The CDR3 loop spans 12 amino acids. V dropped 5 bases and J dropped 6; count of bases not matched to a gene: 5. The germline CDR1 and CDR2 sequences are SGHRS and YFSETQ. Here the CDR3 reads CASSVTGTEQYF. CDR3 nucleotides: TGCGCCAGCAGTGTGACAGGGACCGAGCAGTACTTC.

The chain has TRBV7-2 and TRBJ2-3, with TRBD2 matching 9 bases. J gave up 7 bases and V 1 base, and 6 bases lay outside the gene matches. Looked up from germline, CDR1 is SGHTA and CDR2 is FQGNSA. This CDR3 is 15 amino acids long. The CDR3 loop reads CASSLVQASGNTQYF. The CDR3 bases are TGTGCCAGCAGCTTAGTTCAGGCTAGCGGGAATACGCAGTATTTT.

The CDR3 sequence: CASSVEGGTDESDYGYTF. CDR3 DNA sequence: TGTGCCAGCAGCGTAGAGGGAGGGACGGACGAGTCGGACTATGGCTACACCTTC. The chain joins TRBV9 to TRBJ1-2; the D gene is possibly TRBD1 (5 bases). Trimming cost V 0 bases and J 3 bases, with 21 bases left between them. Germline V gene data show CDR1 as SGDLS and CDR2 as YYNGEE. The CDR3 length is 18 residues.

The rearrangement uses TRBV10-2 and TRBJ1-5; D gene ambiguous. V was clipped by 1 base and J by 4 bases, with 14 bases between them. The CDR3 runs 16 residues. CDR1 is WSHSY and CDR2 is SAAADI in the germline V gene. CDR3 region: CASSELIGRINQPQHF. The CDR3 bases are TGCGCCAGCAGTGAGTTGATCGGCAGGATTAATCAGCCCCAGCATTTT.

The J gene is TRBJ1-2, the V gene TRBV5-6; no firm D call. Germline V lookup: CDR1 SGHDT, CDR2 YYEEEE. The CDR3 extends over 12 amino acids. V was shortened by 5 bases and J by 0 bases, with 5 bases between the two germline ends. CDR3: CASSSSNYGYTF. In DNA, the CDR3 is TGTGCCAGCAGTTCCTCTAACTATGGCTACACCTTC.

This chain links TRBV5-4 with TRBJ2-7, with D unclear. Trimming removed 1 base from V and 4 bases from J, with 12 bases in between. Germline values: CDR1 SGHNT, CDR2 YYREEE (reference sequence). CDR3 length: 14 residues. As DNA, the CDR3 is TGTGCCAGCAGCTTGCAGAGTAGACATTACGAGCAGTACTTC. Amino acids: CASSLQSRHYEQYF.

This sequence joins TRBV10-3 and TRBJ1-1; 10 bases map to TRBD1. The CDR3 is 13 residues long. The V gene end was trimmed by 6 bases and the J gene end by 5 bases; junction bases not matched to a gene: 3. Germline values: CDR1 ENHRY, CDR2 SYGVKD. CDR3 in DNA: TGTGCCATCAGCGGGACAGGGGATACTGAAGCTTTCTTT. Translating it yields CAISGTGDTEAFF.

The chain combines TRBV5-8 with TRBJ2-6, with 7 positions matching TRBD1. The V gene end was trimmed by 4 bases and the J gene end by 1 base; junction bases not matched to a gene: 8. The CDR3 runs to 17 residues. Germline V lookup: CDR1 SGHTS, CDR2 YDEGEE. For the CDR3, the DNA is TGTGCCAGCAGCCGGACAGGCACTTTATCTGGGGCCAACGTCCTGACTTTC. This codes for CASSRTGTLSGANVLTF. Full variable domain (outside the CDR3, taken from reference TRBV5-8 and TRBJ2-6): EAGVTQSPTHLIKTRGQQATLRCSPISGHTSVYWYQQALGLGLQFLLWYDEGEERNRGNFPPRFSGRQFPNYSSELNVNALELEDSALYLCASSRTGTLSGANVLTFGAGSRLTVL.

This rearrangement joins TRBV7-9 to TRBJ1-5; a weak D match, TRBD1 (5 bases). CDR1 is SEHNR and CDR2 is FQNEAQ in the germline V gene (reference sequence). V lost 1 base to trimming and J lost 3 bases, with 10 bases between them. This CDR3 is 15 amino acids long. In DNA, the CDR3 is TGTGCCAGCAGCTTAGGGACACCTCTCAATCAGCCCCAGCATTTT. Residues: CASSLGTPLNQPQHF. The full variable domain, its missing parts supplied by reference TRBV7-9 and TRBJ1-5, is DTGVSQNPRHKITKRGQNVTFRCDPISEHNRLYWYRQTLGQGPEFLTYFQNEAQLEKSRLLSDRFSAERPKGSFSTLEIQRTEQGDSAMYLCASSLGTPLNQPQHFGDGTRLSIL.

In this sample, this clone turned up once. The chain couples TRBV10-3 to TRBJ1-1; 9 positions match TRBD1. Germline values: CDR1 ENHRY, CDR2 SYGVKD. V lost 6 bases, J lost 0 bases, and 8 bases stayed unmatched. The CDR3 runs 16 residues. CDR3 nucleotide sequence: TGTGCCATCAGGGGTACAGGGGGCTCCCTGAACACTGAAGCTTTCTTT. Its translation is CAIRGTGGSLNTEAFF.

J is TRBJ2-1 and V is TRBV29-1; 7 nucleotides match TRBD2. The CDR3 extends over 12 amino acids. Germline V gives CDR1 SQVTM, CDR2 ANQGSEA. V trimming: 6 bases; J trimming: 6 bases; junction bases outside the gene matches: 5. The CDR3 nucleotides read TGCAGCGTGGGGGGGTATCTCAATGAGCAGTTCTTC. Amino acids: CSVGGYLNEQFF.

The chain has TRBV7-2 and TRBJ2-5; 8 nucleotides match TRBD1. Losses at the gene ends were 4 bases for V and 5 bases for J; bases not matched to a gene: 15. Germline CDR1 is SGHTA and CDR2 is FQGNSA. The CDR3 contains 17 residues. In nucleotides, the CDR3 is TGTGCCAGCAGCTCCTTCCTCCCGACAGGGGTAGGCGAGACCCAGTACTTC. This encodes CASSSFLPTGVGETQYF.

The chain links TRBV6-5 to TRBJ2-1; 8 positions agree with TRBD2. Per germline, CDR1 MNHEY and CDR2 SVGAGI. Unmatched junction bases numbered 5, after V lost 7 bases and J lost 3 bases. There are 14 residues in the CDR3. CDR3 residues: CASKNSGDYNEQFF. In DNA, the CDR3 is TGTGCCAGCAAGAATAGCGGGGACTACAATGAGCAGTTCTTC.

V gene TRBV30 combines with J gene TRBJ1-5; unclear D gene. Trimming took 5 bases from V and 0 from J, leaving 11 bases between them. This CDR3 is built from 14 residues. The germline V gene encodes CDR1 GTSNPN and CDR2 SVGIG (reference sequence). The CDR3 sequence is CAWDRGRSNQPQHF. The DNA for the CDR3 is TGTGCCTGGGATCGCGGTCGTAGCAATCAGCCCCAGCATTTT.

This chain uses TRBV7-9 with TRBJ1-2, with 10 bases fitting TRBD1. Germline assignment: CDR1 SEHNR and CDR2 FQNEAQ (reference sequence). There are 16 residues in the CDR3. The junction had 5 bases not matched to a gene; V was cut back by 3 bases and J by 1 base. The chain's CDR3 is CASSLGQGRVNYGYTF. CDR3 DNA sequence: TGTGCCAGCAGCTTGGGACAGGGGCGCGTTAACTATGGCTACACCTTC.

This chain joins TRBV11-3 and TRBJ2-1, with a weak D call TRBD2 (7 bases). The CDR3 consists of 16 residues. Germline-derived CDR1 and CDR2 are SGHNT and YENEEA. V lost 5 bases and J 12 bases, leaving 26 bases between the germline ends. The CDR3 here is CASSRPARGAPSLQFF. DNA for the CDR3: TGTGCCAGCAGCCGCCCGGCTCGGGGGGCCCCCAGTTTGCAGTTCTTC.

The chain has TRBV6-1 and TRBJ2-3; D possibly corresponds to TRBD1 (6 bases). Germline CDR1 is MNHNS and CDR2 is SASEGT. Trimming took off 6 bases at V and 4 bases at J, with 11 bases between the two ends. The CDR3 runs 13 residues. CDR3 region: CASRAGQSDTQYF. In nucleotides, the CDR3 is TGTGCCAGCAGAGCCGGACAGTCAGATACGCAGTATTTT.

The V call is TRBV2, the J call TRBJ1-3; D possibly corresponds to TRBD1 (6 bases). Trimming pared 5 bases from V and 1 base from J, leaving 9 bases between. The CDR3 consists of 14 residues. CDR1 is SNHLY, CDR2 FYNNEI, per germline. The CDR3: CASSNTGSGNTIYF. CDR3 sequence (DNA): TGTGCCAGCAGTAATACAGGGTCTGGAAACACCATATATTTT.

This clone was found once. The chain links TRBV27 to TRBJ2-1; 7 bases are shared with TRBD2. The CDR3 extends over 17 amino acids. Losses at the gene ends were 4 bases for V and 2 bases for J; bases not matched to a gene: 11. CDR1 is MNHEY, CDR2 SMNVEV, per germline (reference sequence). The DNA of the CDR3 is TGTGCCAGCAGTTGGGAGGGCGGGGGAGTAACCTACAATGAGCAGTTCTTC. It yields the protein CASSWEGGGVTYNEQFF.

The chain couples TRBV5-1 to TRBJ2-7; 7 positions agree with TRBD1. The CDR3 has 15 residues. After removal of 1 base from V and 2 bases from J, the junction contained 6 bases not matched to a gene. Germline CDR1 SGHRS, CDR2 YFSETQ. The DNA for the CDR3 is TGCGCCAGCAGCTTGCGACAGGGTGGACCCTACGAGCAGTACTTC. Translation: CASSLRQGGPYEQYF.

The rearrangement joins TRBV11-2 to TRBJ2-5; D is perhaps TRBD2 (6 bases). V lost 3 bases to trimming and J lost 7 bases, with 6 bases between them. The CDR3 is 11 residues long. Germline V lookup: CDR1 SGHAT, CDR2 FQNNGV. CDR3 DNA: TGTGCCAGCAGCTTGGAGGGGACCCAGTACTTC. This translates into CASSLEGTQYF.

The J gene is TRBJ1-1, the V gene TRBV5-6, with TRBD1 as a possible D gene (6 bases). The V gene lost 4 bases and the J gene lost 4 bases, with 17 bases spanning the gap. CDR1 SGHDT and CDR2 YYEEEE come from the germline V gene. The CDR3 covers 15 residues. The CDR3 bases are TGTGCCAGCAGCACGCAGGGGCGCGAGCCCACTGAAGCTTTCTTT. As protein: CASSTQGREPTEAFF.

This chain connects TRBV7-9 to TRBJ1-2; tentatively, D is TRBD1 (5 bases). The CDR3 is 12 amino acids. V was clipped by 4 bases and J by 9 bases, with 12 bases between them. The germline gives CDR1 SEHNR, CDR2 FQNEAQ (reference sequence). The CDR3 loop is CASSYTGGSYTF. CDR3 sequence (DNA): TGTGCCAGCAGCTACACGGGGGGGAGCTACACCTTC.

The chain is built from TRBV25-1 and TRBJ1-4; D might be TRBD1 (6 bases). The CDR3 has 13 amino acids. The germline V gene has CDR1 MGHDK and CDR2 SYGVNS. The V end was cut by 7 bases, the J end by 2 bases, with 8 bases between. CDR3 in DNA: TGTGCCAGCACCCAGGGGACTAATGAAAAACTGTTTTTT. It translates to CASTQGTNEKLFF.

The J gene is TRBJ2-1, the V gene TRBV5-6; a possible D gene is TRBD2 (6 bases). This CDR3 spans 19 amino acids. V lost 3 bases, J lost 3 bases, and 25 bases lay in between. CDR1 and CDR2 from the germline V gene are SGHDT and YYEEEE. The CDR3 is CASSSRRGGEPPFYNEQFF. In DNA form, the CDR3 reads TGTGCCAGCAGCTCCCGACGAGGAGGGGAGCCCCCGTTCTACAATGAGCAGTTCTTC. The whole variable domain, filled in from reference TRBV5-6 and TRBJ2-1, reads DAGVTQSPTHLIKTRGQQVTLRCSPKSGHDTVSWYQQALGQGPQFIFQYYEEEERQRGNFPDRFSGHQFPNYSSELNVNALLLGDSALYLCASSSRRGGEPPFYNEQFFGPGTRLTVL.